There are a few counts of the clone carrying this T cell receptor (beta chain). Its antigen is not known. The sample comes from a study of identifying expanded T cells in peripheral blood. Regarding the study as a whole: Across healthy donors, higher total template counts meant significantly greater approximately two-week count variance. Technical replicates showed roughly 1.2 changed clones; two weeks about 16; four weeks 19.

Using immunoSEQ multiplex PCR, the repertoire was profiled, and TCRdb retains in-frame clones only, with some absent. The sample records fewer than 65,000 clones, about 89% being singletons. This clonotype was obtained from a person aged 18 to 75 in good health. Material for sequencing was blood.

In nucleotides, the CDR3 is TGTGCCAGCACCAACTGGGGAGGGACTACCGAGACCCAGTACTTC. Translating it yields CASTNWGGTTETQYF. The chain employs TRBV5-6 and TRBJ2-5; 7 positions match TRBD2. The ends lost 6 bases at V and 5 bases at J; junction bases unmatched: 13. This CDR3 region has 15 residues. Germline V gene lookup returns CDR1 SGHDT and CDR2 YYEEEE.